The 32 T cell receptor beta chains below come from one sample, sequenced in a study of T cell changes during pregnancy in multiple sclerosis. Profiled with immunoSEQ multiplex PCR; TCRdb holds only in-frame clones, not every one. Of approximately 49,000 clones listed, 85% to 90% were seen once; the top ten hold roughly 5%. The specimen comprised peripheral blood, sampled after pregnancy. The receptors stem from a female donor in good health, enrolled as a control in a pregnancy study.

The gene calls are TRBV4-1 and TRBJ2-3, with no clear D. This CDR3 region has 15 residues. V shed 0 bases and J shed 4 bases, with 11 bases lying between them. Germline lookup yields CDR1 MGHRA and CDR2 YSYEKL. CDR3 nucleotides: TGCGCCAGCAGCCAAGACTATCCCCGTCCAGATACGCAGTATTTT. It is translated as CASSQDYPRPDTQYF.

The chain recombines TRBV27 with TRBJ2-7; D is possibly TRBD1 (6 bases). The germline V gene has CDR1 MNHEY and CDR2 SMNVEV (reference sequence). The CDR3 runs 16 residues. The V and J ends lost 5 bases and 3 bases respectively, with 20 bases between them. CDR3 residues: CASSPLDRSTGYEQYF. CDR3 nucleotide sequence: TGTGCCAGCAGTCCATTGGACAGATCTACGGGCTACGAGCAGTACTTC.

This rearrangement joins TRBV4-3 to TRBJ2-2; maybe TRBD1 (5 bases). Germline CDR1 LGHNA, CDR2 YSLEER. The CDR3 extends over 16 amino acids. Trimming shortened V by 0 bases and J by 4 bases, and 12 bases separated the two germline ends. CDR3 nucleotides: TGCGCCAGCAGCCAAGAACACCGGACACTCACCGGGGAGCTGTTTTTT. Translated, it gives CASSQEHRTLTGELFF.

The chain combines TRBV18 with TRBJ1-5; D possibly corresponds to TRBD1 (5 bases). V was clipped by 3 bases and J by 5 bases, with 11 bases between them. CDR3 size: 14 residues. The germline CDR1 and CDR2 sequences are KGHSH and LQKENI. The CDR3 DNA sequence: TGTGCCAGCTCACCGTCGGGAGGGGATCAGCCCCAGCATTTT. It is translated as CASSPSGGDQPQHF.

This CDR3 reads CASSRGTDYNYGYTF. The CDR3 DNA sequence: TGTGCCAGCAGCCGTGGGACAGACTATAACTATGGCTACACCTTC. The genes are TRBV7-2 and TRBJ1-2; 7 bases align to TRBD1. CDR1 SGHTA and CDR2 FQGNSA come from the germline V gene. This CDR3 contains 15 residues. V shed 5 bases, J shed 1 base, and the junction held 7 bases outside the gene matches.

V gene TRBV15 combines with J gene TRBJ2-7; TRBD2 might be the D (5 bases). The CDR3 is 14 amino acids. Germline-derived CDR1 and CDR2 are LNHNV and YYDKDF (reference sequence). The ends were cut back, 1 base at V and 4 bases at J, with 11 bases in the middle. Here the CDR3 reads CATSRAGLDYEQYF. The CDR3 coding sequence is TGTGCCACCAGCAGAGCCGGACTTGATTACGAGCAGTACTTC.

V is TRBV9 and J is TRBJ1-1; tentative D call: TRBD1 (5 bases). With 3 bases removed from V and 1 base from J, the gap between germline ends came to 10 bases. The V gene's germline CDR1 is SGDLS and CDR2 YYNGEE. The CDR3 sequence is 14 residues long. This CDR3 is CASSAREGNTEAFF. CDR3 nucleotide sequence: TGTGCCAGCAGCGCCAGGGAGGGGAACACTGAAGCTTTCTTT.

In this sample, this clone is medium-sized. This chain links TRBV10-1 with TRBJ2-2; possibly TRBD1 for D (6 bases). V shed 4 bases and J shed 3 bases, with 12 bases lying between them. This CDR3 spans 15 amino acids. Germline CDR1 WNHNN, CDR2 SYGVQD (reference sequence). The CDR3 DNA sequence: TGCGCCAGCAGTGGAAGGACAGCCGACACCGGGGAGCTGTTTTTT. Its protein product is CASSGRTADTGELFF.

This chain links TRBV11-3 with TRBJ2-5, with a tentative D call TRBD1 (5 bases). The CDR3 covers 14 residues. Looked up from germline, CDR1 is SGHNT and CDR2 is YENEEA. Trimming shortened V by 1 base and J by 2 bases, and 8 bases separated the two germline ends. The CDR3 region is CASSLGREQETQYF. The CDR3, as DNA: TGTGCCAGCAGCTTAGGCAGGGAACAAGAGACCCAGTACTTC.

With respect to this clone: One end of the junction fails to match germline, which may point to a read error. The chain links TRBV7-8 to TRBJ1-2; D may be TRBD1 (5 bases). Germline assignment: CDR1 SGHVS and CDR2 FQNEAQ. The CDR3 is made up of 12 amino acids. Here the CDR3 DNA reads TGTGCCAGCAGCTTAAAGGGGTCTCAGGGATCCTTC. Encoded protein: CASSLKGSQGSF.

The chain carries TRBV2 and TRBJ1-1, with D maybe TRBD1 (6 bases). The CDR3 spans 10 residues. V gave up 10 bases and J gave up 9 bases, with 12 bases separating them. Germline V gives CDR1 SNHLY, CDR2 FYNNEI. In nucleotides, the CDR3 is TGTGCCACGGGGACAAGACAAGCTTTCTTT. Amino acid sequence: CATGTRQAFF.

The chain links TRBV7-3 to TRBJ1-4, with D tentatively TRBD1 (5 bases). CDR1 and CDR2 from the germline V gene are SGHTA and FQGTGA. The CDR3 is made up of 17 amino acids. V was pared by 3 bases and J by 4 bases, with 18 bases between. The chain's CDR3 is CASSFHLGGLDNEKLFF. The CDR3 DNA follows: TGTGCCAGCAGCTTTCATCTCGGGGGTTTAGATAATGAAAAACTGTTTTTT.

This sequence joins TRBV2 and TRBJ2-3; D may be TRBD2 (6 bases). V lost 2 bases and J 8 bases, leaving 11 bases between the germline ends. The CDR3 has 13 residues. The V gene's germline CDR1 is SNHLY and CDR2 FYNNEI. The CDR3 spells CASSERPGSTQYF. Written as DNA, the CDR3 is TGTGCCAGCAGTGAACGCCCCGGGAGTACGCAGTATTTT.

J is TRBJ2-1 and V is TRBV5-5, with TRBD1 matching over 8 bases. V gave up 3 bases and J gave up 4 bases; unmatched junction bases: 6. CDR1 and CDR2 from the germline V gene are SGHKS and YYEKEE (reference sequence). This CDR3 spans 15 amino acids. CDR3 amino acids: CASSYRQGSYNEQFF. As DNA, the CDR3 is TGTGCCAGCAGCTACCGACAGGGGAGTTACAATGAGCAGTTCTTC.

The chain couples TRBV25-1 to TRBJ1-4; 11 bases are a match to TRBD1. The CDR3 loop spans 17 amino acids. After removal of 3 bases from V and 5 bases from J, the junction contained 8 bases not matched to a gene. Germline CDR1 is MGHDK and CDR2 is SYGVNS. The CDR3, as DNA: TGTGCCAGCAGTGAGCACCGGACAGGGGGCCTCAATGAAAAACTGTTTTTT. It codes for CASSEHRTGGLNEKLFF.

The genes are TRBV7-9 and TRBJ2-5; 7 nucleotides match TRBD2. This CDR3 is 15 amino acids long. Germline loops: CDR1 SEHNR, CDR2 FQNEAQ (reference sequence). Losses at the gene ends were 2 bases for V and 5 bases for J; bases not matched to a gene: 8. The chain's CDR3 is CASSLSGAEGETQYF. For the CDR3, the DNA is TGTGCCAGCAGCTTAAGCGGGGCGGAGGGGGAGACCCAGTACTTC.

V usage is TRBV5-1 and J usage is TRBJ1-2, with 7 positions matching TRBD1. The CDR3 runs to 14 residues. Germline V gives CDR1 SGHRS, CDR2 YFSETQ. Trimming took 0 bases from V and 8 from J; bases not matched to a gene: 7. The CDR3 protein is CASSLVLSGGGYTF. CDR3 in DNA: TGCGCCAGCAGCTTGGTGTTGTCAGGGGGAGGCTACACCTTC.

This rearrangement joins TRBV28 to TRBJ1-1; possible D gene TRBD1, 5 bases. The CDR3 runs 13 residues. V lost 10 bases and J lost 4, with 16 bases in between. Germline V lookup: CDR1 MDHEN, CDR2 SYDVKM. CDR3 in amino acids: CATVFGGSTEAFF. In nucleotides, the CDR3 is TGTGCCACTGTTTTTGGGGGGTCCACTGAAGCTTTCTTT.

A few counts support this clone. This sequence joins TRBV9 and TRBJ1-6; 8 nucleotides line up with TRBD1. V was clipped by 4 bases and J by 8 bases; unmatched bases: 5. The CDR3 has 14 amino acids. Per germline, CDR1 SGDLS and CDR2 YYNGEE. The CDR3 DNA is TGTGCCAGCAGCACCGGACAGGGTGATTCACCCCTCCACTTT. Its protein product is CASSTGQGDSPLHF.

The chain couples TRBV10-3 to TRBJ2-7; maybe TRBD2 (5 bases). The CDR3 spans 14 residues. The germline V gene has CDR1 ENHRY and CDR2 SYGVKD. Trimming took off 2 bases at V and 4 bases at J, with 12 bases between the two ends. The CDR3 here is CAISERIGGYEQYF. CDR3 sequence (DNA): TGTGCCATCAGTGAGCGGATAGGAGGATACGAGCAGTACTTC.

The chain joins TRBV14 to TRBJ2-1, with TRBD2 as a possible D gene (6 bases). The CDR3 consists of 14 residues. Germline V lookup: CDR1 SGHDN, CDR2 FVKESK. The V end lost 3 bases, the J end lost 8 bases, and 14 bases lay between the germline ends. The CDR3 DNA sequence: TGTGCCAGCAGCCACCCCGGAGGGCCGGATGAGCAGTTCTTC. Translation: CASSHPGGPDEQFF.

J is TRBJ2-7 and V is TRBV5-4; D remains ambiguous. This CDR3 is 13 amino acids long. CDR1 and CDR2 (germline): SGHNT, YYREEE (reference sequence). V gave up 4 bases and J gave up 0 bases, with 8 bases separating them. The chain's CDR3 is CASSRFSSYEQYF. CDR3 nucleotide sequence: TGTGCCAGCAGCCGGTTTTCCTCCTACGAGCAGTACTTC. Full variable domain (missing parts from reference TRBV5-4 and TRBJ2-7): ETGVTQSPTHLIKTRGQQVTLRCSSQSGHNTVSWYQQALGQGPQFIFQYYREEENGRGNFPPRFSGLQFPNYSSELNVNALELDDSALYLCASSRFSSYEQYFGPGTRLTVT.

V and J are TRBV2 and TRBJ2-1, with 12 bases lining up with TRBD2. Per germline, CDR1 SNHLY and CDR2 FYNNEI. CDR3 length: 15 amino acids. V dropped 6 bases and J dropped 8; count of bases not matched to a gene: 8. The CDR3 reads CASRASGRGGHEQFF. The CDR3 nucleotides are TGTGCCAGCAGGGCTAGCGGGAGGGGAGGTCATGAGCAGTTCTTC.

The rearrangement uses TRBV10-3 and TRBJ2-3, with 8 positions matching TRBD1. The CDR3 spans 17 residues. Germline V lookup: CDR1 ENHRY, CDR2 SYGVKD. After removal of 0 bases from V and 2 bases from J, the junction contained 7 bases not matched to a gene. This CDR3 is CAISESTTGAITDTQYF. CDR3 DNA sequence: TGTGCCATCAGTGAGTCTACGACAGGGGCGATCACAGATACGCAGTATTTT.

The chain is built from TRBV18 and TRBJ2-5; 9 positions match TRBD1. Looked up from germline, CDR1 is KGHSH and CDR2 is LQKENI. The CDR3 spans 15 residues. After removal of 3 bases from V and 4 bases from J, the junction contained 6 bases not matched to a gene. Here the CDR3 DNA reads TGTGCCAGCTCACCGTCGGGACAGGGCGGAGAGACCCAGTACTTC. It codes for CASSPSGQGGETQYF.

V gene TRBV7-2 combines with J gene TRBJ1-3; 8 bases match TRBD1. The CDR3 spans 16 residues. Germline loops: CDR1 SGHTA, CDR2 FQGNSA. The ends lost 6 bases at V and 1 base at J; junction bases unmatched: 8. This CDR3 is CASSLQGVGSGNTIYF. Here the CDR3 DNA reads TGTGCCAGCAGTTTACAGGGGGTCGGATCTGGAAACACCATATATTTT.

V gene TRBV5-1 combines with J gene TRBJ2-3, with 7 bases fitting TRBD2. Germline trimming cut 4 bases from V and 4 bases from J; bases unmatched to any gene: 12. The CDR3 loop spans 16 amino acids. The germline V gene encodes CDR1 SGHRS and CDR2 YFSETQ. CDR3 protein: CASSPREGSPADTQYF. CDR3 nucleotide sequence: TGCGCCAGCAGCCCCAGGGAGGGTTCTCCAGCAGATACGCAGTATTTT.

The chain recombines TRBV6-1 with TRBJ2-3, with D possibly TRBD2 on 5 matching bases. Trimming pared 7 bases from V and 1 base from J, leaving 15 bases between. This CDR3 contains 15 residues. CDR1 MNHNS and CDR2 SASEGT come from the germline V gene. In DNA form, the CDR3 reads TGTGCCAGCACTCTGGGAGTGGCAGGCACAGATACGCAGTATTTT. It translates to CASTLGVAGTDTQYF.

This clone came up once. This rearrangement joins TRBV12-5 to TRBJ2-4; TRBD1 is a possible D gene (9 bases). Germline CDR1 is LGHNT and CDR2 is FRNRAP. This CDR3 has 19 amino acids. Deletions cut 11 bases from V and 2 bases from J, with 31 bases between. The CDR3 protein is CARGGITGGAPLSKNIQYF. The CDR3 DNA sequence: TGTGCTCGGGGGGGAATAACAGGGGGCGCTCCCCTTTCCAAAAACATTCAGTACTTC.

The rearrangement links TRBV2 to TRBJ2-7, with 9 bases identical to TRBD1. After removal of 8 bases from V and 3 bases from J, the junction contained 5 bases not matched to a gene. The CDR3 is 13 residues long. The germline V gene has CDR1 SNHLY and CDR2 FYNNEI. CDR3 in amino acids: CASGDREYYEQYF. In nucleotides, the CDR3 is TGTGCCAGCGGGGACAGGGAATACTACGAGCAGTACTTC. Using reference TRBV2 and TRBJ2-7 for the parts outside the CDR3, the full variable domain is EPEVTQTPSHQVTQMGQEVILRCVPISNHLYFYWYRQILGQKVEFLVSFYNNEISEKSEIFDDQFSVERPDGSNFTLKIRSTKLEDSAMYFCASGDREYYEQYFGPGTRLTVT.

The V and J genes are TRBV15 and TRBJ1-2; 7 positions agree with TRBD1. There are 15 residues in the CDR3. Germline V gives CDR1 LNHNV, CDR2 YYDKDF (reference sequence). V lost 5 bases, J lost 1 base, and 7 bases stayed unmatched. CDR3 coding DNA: TGTGCCACCAGCGCGTTACAGGGGTTTAACTATGGCTACACCTTC. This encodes CATSALQGFNYGYTF.

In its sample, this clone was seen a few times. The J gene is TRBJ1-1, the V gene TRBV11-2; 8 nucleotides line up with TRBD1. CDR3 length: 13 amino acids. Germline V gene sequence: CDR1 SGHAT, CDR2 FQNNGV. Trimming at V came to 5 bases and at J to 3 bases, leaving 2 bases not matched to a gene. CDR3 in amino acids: CASSLDRDTEAFF. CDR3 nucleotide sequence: TGTGCCAGCAGCCTGGACAGGGACACTGAAGCTTTCTTT.